This T cell receptor (beta chain) was recovered during a study of OX40 agonist ivuxolimab in advanced cancers. Whole-study results and caveats: Some patients who did not respond also had low normalized T-cell clonal expansion. Clonal expansion in partial responders at 0.1-3.0 mg/kg ranked among the lowest. Antigens targeted by the expanded peripheral T cells were not determined. Clonal expansion from baseline to week 6 occurred in both CD4+ and CD8+ T cells.

About this clone: No antigen is known for it.

The assay was immunoSEQ multiplex PCR, and TCRdb's table has in-frame clones only and misses some. Of about 59,000 clones listed, around 84% are singletons. The CDR3 has 12 residues. The V end lost 3 bases, the J end lost 5 bases, and 8 bases lay between the germline ends. Per germline, CDR1 WSHSY and CDR2 SAAADI. The TCR comes from an adult with an advanced solid tumor such as melanoma, head and neck, liver or kidney cancer. The V call is TRBV10-2, the J call TRBJ2-7; D gene ambiguous. The sequencing used CD4+ or CD8+ T cells sorted from blood, collected in a trial of the OX40 agonist ivuxolimab. As DNA, the CDR3 is TGCGCCAGCAGTGATAAGGGAAACGAGCAGTACTTC. Its protein is CASSDKGNEQYF.